One sample yielded the 31 T cell receptor beta chains listed below, sequenced in a study of human T cells and chemical hapten exposure. TCRdb recomputed calls from the RACE reads with MiXCR, one row per CDR3 protein. The table lists about 81,000 distinct CDR3 sequences, over 6% of them singletons. Regarding time point: patch test 1, 2 weeks after DPC sensitization. Documented treatment: therapeutic diphenylcyclopropenone sensitization with weekly scalp DPC. The input for sequencing was whole blood, taken in connection with sensitization to the hapten diphenylcyclopropenone (DPC). Source of these receptors: a woman aged 25 to 39 with alopecia areata. Some clones in this sample may be carry-over from other donors' samples.

This clonotype turned up a few times. The chain uses TRBV6-2 or TRBV6-3 and TRBJ2-7; possibly TRBD2 for D (7 bases). Germline CDR1 reads MNHEY; CDR2 reads SVGEGT. The CDR3 contains 15 residues. Between the trimmed V and J ends, which lost 5 bases and 2 bases, there was a span of 16 bases. As DNA, the CDR3 is TGTGCCAGCAGTCCCACCGGGGGGCCCCCCTACGAGCAGTACTTC. It is translated as CASSPTGGPPYEQYF.

This clonotype was observed many times. This chain connects TRBV7-2 to TRBJ2-3; tentatively, D is TRBD2 (5 bases). Germline V gives CDR1 SGHTA, CDR2 FQGNSA. V was cut by 1 base and J by 2 bases, with 16 bases left in between. The length of the CDR3 is 17 residues. In DNA form, the CDR3 reads TGTGCCAGCAGCTTAGTGGTAGCCGGAGCGGTCACAGATACGCAGTATTTT. Protein product: CASSLVVAGAVTDTQYF.

The table lists this clonotype with many counts. The V gene is TRBV7-2, the J gene TRBJ2-7; D may be TRBD2 (6 bases). V was shortened by 5 bases and J by 1 base, with 9 bases between the two germline ends. This CDR3 contains 13 residues. The germline CDR1 and CDR2 sequences are SGHTA and FQGNSA. The CDR3 loop is CASSPGGSYEQYF. DNA of the CDR3: TGTGCCAGCAGCCCCGGAGGGTCCTACGAGCAGTACTTC. The complete variable domain, with remaining parts taken from reference TRBV7-2 and TRBJ2-7, reads GAGVSQSPSNKVTEKGKDVELRCDPISGHTALYWYRQSLGQGLEFLIYFQGNSAPDKSGLPSDRFSAERTGGSVSTLTIQRTQQEDSAVYLCASSPGGSYEQYFGPGTRLTVT.

This clonotype was counted ten times or more. This chain connects TRBV20-1 to TRBJ2-6; D remains unclear. The CDR3 runs to 16 residues. Germline V gene lookup returns CDR1 DFQATT and CDR2 SNEGSKA (reference sequence). V was trimmed by 5 bases and J by 1 base, leaving 15 bases between them. CDR3 loop: CSASHRAGSGANVLTF. CDR3 DNA: TGCAGTGCTTCACACAGAGCTGGGTCTGGGGCCAACGTCCTGACTTTC.

The sample holds many counts of this clonotype. The V and J genes are TRBV10-2 and TRBJ2-5; D may be TRBD1 (6 bases). The CDR3 runs 16 residues. Germline assignment: CDR1 WSHSY and CDR2 SAAADI. Trimming pared 4 bases from V and 1 base from J, leaving 16 bases between. CDR3 residues: CASSADPGHPQETQYF. CDR3 coding DNA: TGCGCCAGCAGTGCCGATCCGGGACATCCCCAAGAGACCCAGTACTTC.

There are many counts of this clonotype. The chain joins TRBV10-2 to TRBJ2-7; D assignment may be TRBD1 or TRBD2 (5 bases each). Trimming removed 10 bases at V and 2 bases at J, with 27 bases between. Germline CDR1 reads WSHSY; CDR2 reads SAAADI. This CDR3 is 17 amino acids long. CDR3 amino acids: CAKVGVSYGDHPYEQYF. DNA of the CDR3: TGCGCCAAGGTAGGGGTCAGCTACGGGGACCATCCCTACGAGCAGTACTTC.

J is TRBJ1-1 and V is TRBV6-1, with unresolved D. Germline assignment: CDR1 MNHNS and CDR2 SASEGT. CDR3 size: 14 residues. The V and J ends lost 6 bases and 0 bases respectively, with 11 bases between them. CDR3 amino acids: CASRDGSMNTEAFF. CDR3 DNA: TGTGCCAGCAGGGACGGGTCGATGAACACTGAAGCTTTCTTT.

The chain combines TRBV7-3 with TRBJ2-3; TRBD1 matches at 9 bases. Trimming cost V 4 bases and J 2 bases; bases outside gene matches: 7. CDR3 size: 16 residues. The V gene's germline CDR1 is SGHTA and CDR2 FQGTGA. This CDR3 reads CASSSFGQGNTDTQYF. CDR3 coding DNA: TGTGCCAGCAGCTCGTTCGGACAGGGGAACACAGATACGCAGTATTTT.

This clonotype came up a few times. The chain uses TRBV6-5 and TRBJ2-1, with D hard to call. V lost 0 bases, J lost 9 bases, and 9 bases lay in between. The CDR3 spans 13 residues. Germline V lookup: CDR1 MNHEY, CDR2 SVGAGI. CDR3 residues: CASSYSNWGEQFF. The CDR3 DNA is TGTGCCAGCAGTTACTCAAATTGGGGTGAGCAGTTCTTC.

CDR3 amino acids: CASSTWGQKNEKLFF. DNA for the CDR3: TGTGCCAGCAGTACTTGGGGACAGAAGAATGAAAAACTGTTTTTT. The V and J genes are TRBV27 and TRBJ1-4, with 7 bases identical to TRBD1. Germline-derived CDR1 and CDR2 are MNHEY and SMNVEV (reference sequence). This CDR3 comprises 15 residues. V lost 5 bases and J lost 5; bases outside the gene matches: 8.

This clonotype has only a few counts. V and J are TRBV7-7 and TRBJ2-5, with D perhaps matching TRBD1 (6 bases). The CDR3 has 14 amino acids. Per germline, CDR1 SSHAT and CDR2 FNYEAQ (reference sequence). V gave up 4 bases and J gave up 5 bases, with 14 bases separating them. In DNA form, the CDR3 reads TGTGCCAGCAGCTCGTCAGGGGATTCGGAGACCCAGTACTTC. This codes for CASSSSGDSETQYF.

This clonotype has more than one count but fewer than ten. This chain uses TRBV18 with TRBJ1-6, with D perhaps TRBD1 (6 bases). CDR3 length: 16 amino acids. The V gene lost 5 bases and the J gene lost 6 bases, with 17 bases spanning the gap. From germline, CDR1 is KGHSH and CDR2 LQKENI. The CDR3 region is CASSSNQGGTNSPLHF. The DNA for the CDR3 is TGTGCCAGCTCATCTAACCAAGGGGGGACTAATTCACCCCTCCACTTT.

This clonotype turned up a few times. V is TRBV5-1 and J is TRBJ2-3; possible D gene TRBD1, 6 bases. CDR1 is SGHRS, CDR2 YFSETQ, per germline. The CDR3 contains 15 residues. The germline V and J ends were trimmed by 2 bases and 0 bases, with 10 bases remaining between them. This CDR3 reads CASSLQGGSTDTQYF. In DNA, the CDR3 is TGCGCCAGCAGCTTACAGGGTGGAAGCACAGATACGCAGTATTTT.

The table lists this clonotype with many counts. The V call is TRBV2, the J call TRBJ2-7; D unclear. The CDR3 runs to 15 residues. V lost 2 bases, J lost 0 bases, and 11 bases lay in between. The germline V gene encodes CDR1 SNHLY and CDR2 FYNNEI. CDR3 in DNA: TGTGCCAGCAGTGAAAGGGCAGCGAGCTCCTACGAGCAGTACTTC. Encoded protein: CASSERAASSYEQYF.

The sample holds many counts of this clonotype. The chain has TRBV27 and TRBJ2-3; D may be TRBD1 (6 bases). Germline lookup yields CDR1 MNHEY and CDR2 SMNVEV (reference sequence). V lost 1 base to trimming and J lost 1 base, with 6 bases between them. CDR3 size: 14 residues. The CDR3 nucleotides read TGTGCCAGCAGTTTATGGGGGCGCACAGATACGCAGTATTTT. Amino acids: CASSLWGRTDTQYF.

This clonotype was found many times. This chain connects TRBV2 to TRBJ1-1, with 9 bases aligning to TRBD1. The CDR3 is made up of 12 amino acids. Trimming at V came to 5 bases and at J to 14 bases, leaving 9 bases not matched to a gene. Germline values: CDR1 SNHLY, CDR2 FYNNEI. The CDR3 sequence is CASSNRDRVTFF. In DNA, the CDR3 is TGTGCCAGCAGTAACCGGGACAGGGTTACGTTCTTT.

This clonotype showed up many times. The chain has TRBV20-1 and TRBJ1-1; no reliable D call. Trimming removed 3 bases from V and 7 bases from J, with 15 bases in between. This CDR3 has 13 residues. Germline values: CDR1 DFQATT, CDR2 SNEGSKA (reference sequence). The CDR3 spells CSASRTNTVEAFF. The CDR3, as DNA: TGCAGTGCTAGCAGAACTAACACGGTTGAAGCTTTCTTT.

The genes are TRBV11-2 and TRBJ2-3; 9 bases align to TRBD1. J was trimmed by 3 bases and V by 1 base; bases with no gene match: 8. Germline CDR1 SGHAT, CDR2 FQNNGV. The CDR3 runs 17 residues. CDR3 sequence: CASSLAGTGYSTDTQYF. CDR3 nucleotide sequence: TGTGCCAGCAGCTTAGCCGGGACAGGGTATAGTACAGATACGCAGTATTTT.

This clonotype turned up a few times. The rearrangement links TRBV6-5 to TRBJ1-1, with 8 bases aligning to TRBD1. In germline, CDR1 is MNHEY, CDR2 SVGAGI. V was clipped by 0 bases and J by 0 bases; unmatched bases: 12. The CDR3 length is 19 residues. In DNA, the CDR3 is TGTGCCAGCAGTTACTCCGGACAGGGAAGTTTTACCATGAACACTGAAGCTTTCTTT. Residues: CASSYSGQGSFTMNTEAFF.

This clonotype was counted ten times or more. This chain connects TRBV6-6 to TRBJ2-7; TRBD1 is a possible D gene (5 bases). Looked up from germline, CDR1 is MNHNY and CDR2 is SVGAGI (reference sequence). The CDR3 runs 14 residues. Trimming pared 0 bases from V and 6 bases from J, leaving 12 bases between. CDR3 region: CASSYSTGWGEQYF. In DNA, the CDR3 is TGTGCCAGCAGTTACTCTACAGGTTGGGGCGAGCAGTACTTC.

Ten or more counts support this clonotype. The chain is built from TRBV29-1 and TRBJ2-3; D perhaps matches TRBD1 (5 bases). The CDR3 sequence is 13 residues long. V gave up 5 bases and J gave up 4 bases, with 13 bases separating them. Germline loops: CDR1 SQVTM, CDR2 ANQGSEA. The CDR3 DNA reads as TGCAGCGTTAAACCCGCAGGGTCAGATACGCAGTATTTT. Protein sequence: CSVKPAGSDTQYF.

This clonotype was detected ten times or more. This chain links TRBV29-1 with TRBJ1-1, with D possibly matching TRBD1 (5 bases). Germline CDR1 is SQVTM and CDR2 is ANQGSEA. With 4 bases removed from V and 4 bases from J, the gap between germline ends came to 13 bases. There are 13 residues in the CDR3. The CDR3 region is CSVALQVTTEAFF. DNA for the CDR3: TGCAGCGTTGCATTACAGGTTACCACTGAAGCTTTCTTT. Filled out from reference TRBV29-1 and TRBJ1-1, the complete variable domain reads SAVISQKPSRDICQRGTSLTIQCQVDSQVTMMFWYRQQPGQSLTLIATANQGSEATYESGFVIDKFPISRPNLTFSTLTVSNMSPEDSSIYLCSVALQVTTEAFFGQGTRLTVV.

This clonotype was seen a few times. V is TRBV2 and J is TRBJ1-2, with D unclear. The V gene's germline CDR1 is SNHLY and CDR2 FYNNEI. V shed 5 bases and J shed 8 bases, with 12 bases lying between them. The CDR3 loop spans 12 amino acids. The CDR3 loop reads CASSLRAEGYTF. The CDR3 nucleotides read TGTGCCAGCAGTCTTAGGGCGGAAGGCTACACCTTC.

This clonotype was observed a few times. The chain is built from TRBV2 and TRBJ2-3; D is possibly TRBD1 (6 bases). In germline, CDR1 is SNHLY, CDR2 FYNNEI. The CDR3 sequence is 15 residues long. Trimming took off 7 bases at V and 0 bases at J, with 14 bases between the two ends. The chain's CDR3 is CASKKGVTSTDTQYF. The CDR3 DNA is TGTGCCAGCAAGAAGGGGGTAACTAGCACAGATACGCAGTATTTT.

This clonotype was detected many times. The V gene is TRBV20-1, the J gene TRBJ2-2; 11 positions agree with TRBD2. Germline trimming cut 1 base from V and 4 bases from J; bases unmatched to any gene: 11. Germline CDR1 reads DFQATT; CDR2 reads SNEGSKA (reference sequence). The CDR3 extends over 18 amino acids. CDR3 region: CSARVVASGGPITGELFF. The CDR3 region has the DNA TGCAGTGCTAGAGTAGTGGCTAGCGGGGGGCCGATCACCGGGGAGCTGTTTTTT.

This clonotype was picked up a small number of times. V and J are TRBV5-1 and TRBJ2-7, with D possibly matching TRBD1 (6 bases). The CDR3 runs 14 residues. V lost 2 bases to trimming and J lost 3 bases, with 12 bases between them. Germline lookup yields CDR1 SGHRS and CDR2 YFSETQ. CDR3 sequence: CASSFGGSFYEQYF. Written as DNA, the CDR3 is TGCGCCAGCAGCTTTGGGGGCAGCTTCTACGAGCAGTACTTC. The full variable domain, rest sourced from reference TRBV5-1 and TRBJ2-7, is KAGVTQTPRYLIKTRGQQVTLSCSPISGHRSVSWYQQTPGQGLQFLFEYFSETQRNKGNFPGRFSGRQFSNSRSEMNVSTLELGDSALYLCASSFGGSFYEQYFGPGTRLTVT.

In its sample, this clonotype was seen many times. The V call is TRBV10-2, the J call TRBJ2-3; 13 nucleotides match TRBD2. The CDR3 contains 15 residues. Germline V gene lookup returns CDR1 WSHSY and CDR2 SAAADI. With V trimmed by 5 bases and J by 4 bases, 3 bases remained unmatched. In nucleotides, the CDR3 is TGCGCCAGCAGTTCCGGACTAGCGGGGGCAGATACGCAGTATTTT. It codes for CASSSGLAGADTQYF.

In this sample, this clonotype turned up many times. The chain uses TRBV3-1 and TRBJ1-2; unclear D gene. The CDR3 consists of 16 residues. Trimming pared 1 base from V and 4 bases from J, leaving 16 bases between. Germline lookup yields CDR1 LGHDT and CDR2 YNNKEL (reference sequence). This chain's CDR3 is CASSQASTPQRYGYTF. CDR3 nucleotides: TGTGCCAGCAGCCAAGCGTCGACTCCTCAGCGCTATGGCTACACCTTC.

This clonotype has just a few counts. The V and J genes are TRBV29-1 and TRBJ1-2; possible D gene TRBD1, 6 bases. The CDR3 runs to 13 residues. CDR1 SQVTM and CDR2 ANQGSEA come from the germline V gene. The V end was cut by 1 base, the J end by 4 bases, with 10 bases between. CDR3 in DNA: TGCAGCGTTGAAGGGGGGGCCCCCTATGGCTACACCTTC. Amino acid sequence: CSVEGGAPYGYTF.

The chain carries TRBV7-3 and TRBJ2-5; 8 nucleotides line up with TRBD1. The CDR3 has 13 residues. Germline loops: CDR1 SGHTA, CDR2 FQGTGA. J gave up 4 bases and V 5 bases, and 3 bases lay outside the gene matches. CDR3 sequence (DNA): TGTGCCAGCAGCCCAGGACAGGGAGAGACCCAGTACTTC. Its translation is CASSPGQGETQYF.

This clonotype was recorded many times. The rearrangement joins TRBV9 to TRBJ1-1, with D perhaps TRBD1 (6 bases). V was pared by 0 bases and J by 7 bases, with 13 bases between. CDR1 SGDLS and CDR2 YYNGEE come from the germline V gene. CDR3 length: 14 amino acids. The CDR3 loop is CASSVVRGFSEAFF. DNA of the CDR3: TGTGCCAGCAGCGTAGTCAGGGGCTTTAGTGAAGCTTTCTTT.